This note documents a single T cell receptor beta chain sequence. This sample was taken from a study of cytomegalovirus exposure and HLA in healthy donors. This CDR3 is built from 13 residues. V lost 2 bases and J lost 7, with 11 bases in between. Germline values: CDR1 SEHNR, CDR2 FQNEAQ (reference sequence). Primers included in the PCR were 60 Vbeta and 13 Jbeta primers. The repertoire was sequenced with immunoSEQ multiplex PCR; TCRdb's copy has only in-frame clones and lacks some. This table has roughly 220,000 clones, roughly 80% appearing once. This TCR derives from a man aged 30 to 39 in good health and CMV-seronegative. The chain joins TRBV7-9 to TRBJ1-1; no clear D gene. Sample: PBMCs. The CDR3 sequence is CASSLTNAHEAFF. In DNA form, the CDR3 reads TGTGCCAGCAGCTTAACAAACGCTCATGAAGCTTTCTTT.